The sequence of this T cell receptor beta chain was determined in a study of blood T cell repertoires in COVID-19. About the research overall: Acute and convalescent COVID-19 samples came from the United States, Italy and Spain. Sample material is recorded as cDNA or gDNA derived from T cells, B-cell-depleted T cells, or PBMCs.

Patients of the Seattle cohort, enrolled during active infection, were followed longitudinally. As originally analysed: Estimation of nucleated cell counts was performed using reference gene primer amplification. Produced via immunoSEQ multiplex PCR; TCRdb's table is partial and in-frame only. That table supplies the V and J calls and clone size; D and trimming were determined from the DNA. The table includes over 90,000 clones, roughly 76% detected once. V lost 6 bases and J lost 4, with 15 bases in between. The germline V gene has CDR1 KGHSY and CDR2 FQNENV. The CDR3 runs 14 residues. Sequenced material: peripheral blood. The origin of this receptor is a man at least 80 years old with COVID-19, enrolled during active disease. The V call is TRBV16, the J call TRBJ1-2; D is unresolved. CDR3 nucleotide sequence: TGTGCCAGCAGTCGGAGCGAAGTCAGCTATGGCTACACCTTC. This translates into CASSRSEVSYGYTF.